This record looks at one T cell receptor beta chain sequence and its context. The sample belongs to a study of T cells in Graves' hyperthyroidism and ophthalmopathy. The study excluded patients with uncontrolled infection, other autoimmune disease, pregnancy or lactation. RNA transcripts were the template for amplifying TCR beta CDR3 regions. The TCR CDR3 first-round RT-PCR relied on the HTBI primer set. TCRdb recomputed calls from the multiplex PCR reads with MiXCR, one row per CDR3 protein. The sample has roughly 150,000 distinct CDR3 sequences; just under 9.5% are singletons. Germline V lookup: CDR1 MGHRA, CDR2 YSYEKL. CDR3 length: 16 amino acids. Trimming pared 0 bases from V and 0 bases from J, leaving 11 bases between.

This receptor was obtained from a woman aged 18 to 35 with Graves' hyperthyroidism that later progressed to Graves' ophthalmopathy. The sequenced material came from blood. The chain couples TRBV4-1 to TRBJ1-1; D uncertain. The CDR3 loop is CASSQEKGLLNTEAFF. CDR3 sequence (DNA): TGCGCCAGCAGCCAAGAAAAGGGTTTACTGAACACTGAAGCTTTCTTT.